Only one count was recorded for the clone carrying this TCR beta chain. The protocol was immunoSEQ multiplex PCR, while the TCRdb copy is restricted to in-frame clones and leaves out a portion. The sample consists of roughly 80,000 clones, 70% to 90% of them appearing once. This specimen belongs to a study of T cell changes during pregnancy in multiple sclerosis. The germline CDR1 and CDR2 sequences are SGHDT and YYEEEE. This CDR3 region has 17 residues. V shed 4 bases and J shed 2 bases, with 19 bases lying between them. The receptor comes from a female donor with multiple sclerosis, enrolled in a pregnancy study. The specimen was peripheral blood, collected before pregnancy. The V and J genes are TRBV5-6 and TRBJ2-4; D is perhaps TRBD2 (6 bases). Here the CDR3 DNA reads TGTGCCAGCAGCGCCCCGGCGGGGACGGCGTCCAAAAACATTCAGTACTTC. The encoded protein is CASSAPAGTASKNIQYF.